This TCR beta chain comes out of a study of blood T cell repertoires in COVID-19. Across the study: COVID-19 samples collected from the United States, Italy and Spain covered acute and convalescent phases. T cells, B-cell-depleted T cells, or PBMCs provided the cDNA or gDNA that served as material.

This CDR3 is built from 12 residues. V lost 3 bases to trimming and J lost 5 bases, with 7 bases between them. Looked up from germline, CDR1 is MDHEN and CDR2 is SYDVKM. Seattle patients were enrolled while actively infected and followed longitudinally. How the authors handled the data: Reference gene primers were amplified, and this amplification served to estimate nucleated cell counts. Profiled with immunoSEQ multiplex PCR; TCRdb holds only in-frame clones, not every one. V and J calls and clone size follow that table, whereas D and trimming were derived from the DNA. Among about 370,000 clones listed, 70% to 90% were seen once.

This chain links TRBV28 with TRBJ1-1; D call uncertain. The specimen was peripheral blood. This clonotype was obtained from a woman in her 30s with COVID-19, enrolled during active disease. Written as DNA, the CDR3 is TGTGCCAGCAGTTTTCGTAGAACTGAAGCTTTCTTT. Its translation: CASSFRRTEAFF.